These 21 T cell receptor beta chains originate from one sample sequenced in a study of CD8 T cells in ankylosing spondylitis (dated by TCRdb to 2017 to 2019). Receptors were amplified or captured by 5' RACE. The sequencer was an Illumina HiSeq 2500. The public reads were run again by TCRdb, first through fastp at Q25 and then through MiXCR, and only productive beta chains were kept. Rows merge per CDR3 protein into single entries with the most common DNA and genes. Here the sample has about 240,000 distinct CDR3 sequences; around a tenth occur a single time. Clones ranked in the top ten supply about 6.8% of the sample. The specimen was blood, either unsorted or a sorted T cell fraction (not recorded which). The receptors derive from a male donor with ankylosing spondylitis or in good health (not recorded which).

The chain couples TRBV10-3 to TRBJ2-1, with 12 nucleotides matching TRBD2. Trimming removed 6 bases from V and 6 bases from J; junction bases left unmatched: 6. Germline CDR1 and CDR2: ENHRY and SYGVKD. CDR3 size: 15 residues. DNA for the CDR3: TGTGCCATCAGGGCTCTAGCGGGGGGGCGCAATGAGCAGTTCTTC. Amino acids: CAIRALAGGRNEQFF.

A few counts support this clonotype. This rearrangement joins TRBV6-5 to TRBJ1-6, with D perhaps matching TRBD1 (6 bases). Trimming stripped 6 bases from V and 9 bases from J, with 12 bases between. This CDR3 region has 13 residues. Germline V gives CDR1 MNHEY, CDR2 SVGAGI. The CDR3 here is CASRQGLSSPLHF. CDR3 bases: TGTGCCAGCAGACAGGGATTAAGTTCACCCCTCCACTTT.

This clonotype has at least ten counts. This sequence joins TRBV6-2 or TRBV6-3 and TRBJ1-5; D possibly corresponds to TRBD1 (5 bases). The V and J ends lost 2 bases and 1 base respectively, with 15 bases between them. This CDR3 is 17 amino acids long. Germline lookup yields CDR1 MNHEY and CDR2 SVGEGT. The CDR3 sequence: CASSYLLWGVSNQPQHF. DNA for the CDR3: TGTGCCAGCAGTTACCTTCTGTGGGGGGTCAGCAATCAGCCCCAGCATTTT.

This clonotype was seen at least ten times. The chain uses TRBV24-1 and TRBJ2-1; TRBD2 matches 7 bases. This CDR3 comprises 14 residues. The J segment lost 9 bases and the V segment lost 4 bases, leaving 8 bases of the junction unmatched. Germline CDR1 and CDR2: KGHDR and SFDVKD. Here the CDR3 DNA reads TGTGCCACCAGTGAAGGAGGGAGGGCTGGTGAGCAGTTCTTC. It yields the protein CATSEGGRAGEQFF.

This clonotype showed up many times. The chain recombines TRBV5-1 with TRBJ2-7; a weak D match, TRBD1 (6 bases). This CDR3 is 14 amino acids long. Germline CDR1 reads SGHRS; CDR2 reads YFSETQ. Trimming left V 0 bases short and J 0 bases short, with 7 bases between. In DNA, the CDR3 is TGCGCCAGCAGCTTGGAGGGGGACTCCTACGAGCAGTACTTC. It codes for CASSLEGDSYEQYF.

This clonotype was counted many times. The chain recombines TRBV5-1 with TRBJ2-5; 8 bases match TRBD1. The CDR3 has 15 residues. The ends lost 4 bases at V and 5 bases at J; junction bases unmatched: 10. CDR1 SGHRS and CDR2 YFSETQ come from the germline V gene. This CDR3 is CASSPPRGLSETQYF. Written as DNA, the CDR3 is TGCGCCAGCAGCCCACCCAGGGGGCTTTCTGAGACCCAGTACTTC.

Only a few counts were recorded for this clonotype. CDR3 coding DNA: TGCAGTGCTAGAGGGGCGAACACCGGGGAGCTGTTTTTT. Residues: CSARGANTGELFF. The rearrangement joins TRBV20-1 to TRBJ2-2; the D is unclear. The CDR3 is 13 amino acids. Germline V lookup: CDR1 DFQATT, CDR2 SNEGSKA (reference sequence). V was trimmed by 1 base and J by 0 bases, leaving 3 bases between them.

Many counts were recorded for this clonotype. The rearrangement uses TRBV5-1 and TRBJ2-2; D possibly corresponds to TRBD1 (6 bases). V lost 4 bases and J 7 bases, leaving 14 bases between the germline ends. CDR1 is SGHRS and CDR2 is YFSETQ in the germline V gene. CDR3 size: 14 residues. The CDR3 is CASSQQGHLGELFF. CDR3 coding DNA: TGCGCCAGCAGCCAGCAGGGACATCTCGGGGAGCTGTTTTTT.

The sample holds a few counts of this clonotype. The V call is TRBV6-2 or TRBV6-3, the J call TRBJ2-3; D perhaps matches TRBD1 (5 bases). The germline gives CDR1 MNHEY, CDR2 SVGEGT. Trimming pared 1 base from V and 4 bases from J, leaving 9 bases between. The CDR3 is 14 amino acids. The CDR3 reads CASSYYRTPDTQYF. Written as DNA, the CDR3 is TGTGCCAGCAGTTACTACAGGACCCCAGATACGCAGTATTTT.

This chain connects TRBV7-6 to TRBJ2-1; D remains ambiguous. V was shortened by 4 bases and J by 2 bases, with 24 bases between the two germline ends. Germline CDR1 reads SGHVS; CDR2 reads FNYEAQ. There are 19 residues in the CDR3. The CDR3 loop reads CASSYPEKRWVRTYNEQFF. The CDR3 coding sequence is TGTGCCAGCAGCTACCCTGAAAAAAGGTGGGTTAGAACCTACAATGAGCAGTTCTTC.

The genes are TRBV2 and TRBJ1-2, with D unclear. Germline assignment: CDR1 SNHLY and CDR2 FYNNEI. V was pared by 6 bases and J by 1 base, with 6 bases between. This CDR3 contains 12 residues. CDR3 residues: CASSDHNYGYTF. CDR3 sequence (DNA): TGTGCCAGCAGCGACCATAACTATGGCTACACCTTC. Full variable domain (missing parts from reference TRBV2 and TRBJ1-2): EPEVTQTPSHQVTQMGQEVILRCVPISNHLYFYWYRQILGQKVEFLVSFYNNEISEKSEIFDDQFSVERPDGSNFTLKIRSTKLEDSAMYFCASSDHNYGYTFGSGTRLTVV.

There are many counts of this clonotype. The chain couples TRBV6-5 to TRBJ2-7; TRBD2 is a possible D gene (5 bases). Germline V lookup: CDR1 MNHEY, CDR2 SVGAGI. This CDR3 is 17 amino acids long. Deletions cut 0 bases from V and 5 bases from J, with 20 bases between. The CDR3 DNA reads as TGTGCCAGCAGTTACTCGCCTAGCAGATTTCTTCTTCACGAGCAGTACTTC. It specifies CASSYSPSRFLLHEQYF.

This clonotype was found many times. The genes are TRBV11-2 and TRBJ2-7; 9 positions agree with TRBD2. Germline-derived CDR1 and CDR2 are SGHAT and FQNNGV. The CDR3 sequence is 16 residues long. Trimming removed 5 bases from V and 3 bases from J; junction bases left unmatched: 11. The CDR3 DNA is TGTGCCAGCAGCCGCCTGGGTAGCGGGAGTGTCTACGAGCAGTACTTC. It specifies CASSRLGSGSVYEQYF.

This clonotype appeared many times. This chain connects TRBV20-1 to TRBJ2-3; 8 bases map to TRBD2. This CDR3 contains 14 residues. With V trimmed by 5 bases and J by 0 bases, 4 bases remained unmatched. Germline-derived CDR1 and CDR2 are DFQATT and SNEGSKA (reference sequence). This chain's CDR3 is CSALAGPSTDTQYF. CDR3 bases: TGCAGTGCTTTAGCGGGACCTAGCACAGATACGCAGTATTTT.

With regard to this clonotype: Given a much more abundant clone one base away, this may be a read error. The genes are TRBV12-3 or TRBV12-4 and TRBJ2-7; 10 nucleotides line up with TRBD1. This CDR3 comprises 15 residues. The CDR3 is CASSLEGGQGYAQYF. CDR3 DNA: TGTGCCAGCAGTTTAGAAGGGGGACAGGGGTACGCGCAGTACTTC.

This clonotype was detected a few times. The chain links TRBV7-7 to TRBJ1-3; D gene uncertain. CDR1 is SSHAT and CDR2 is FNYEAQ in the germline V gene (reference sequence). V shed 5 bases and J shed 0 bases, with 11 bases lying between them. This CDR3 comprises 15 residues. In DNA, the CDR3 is TGTGCCAGCAGCCCAGGACTGACCTCTGGAAACACCATATATTTT. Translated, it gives CASSPGLTSGNTIYF.

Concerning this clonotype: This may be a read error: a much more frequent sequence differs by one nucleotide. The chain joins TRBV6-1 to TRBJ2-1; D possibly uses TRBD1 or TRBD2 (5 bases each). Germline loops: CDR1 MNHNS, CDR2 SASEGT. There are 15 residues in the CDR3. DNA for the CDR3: TGTGCCAGCAGTGGGGACCGGGACCCACGGAGTGAGCATTTCTTC. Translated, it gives CASSGDRDPRSEHFF.

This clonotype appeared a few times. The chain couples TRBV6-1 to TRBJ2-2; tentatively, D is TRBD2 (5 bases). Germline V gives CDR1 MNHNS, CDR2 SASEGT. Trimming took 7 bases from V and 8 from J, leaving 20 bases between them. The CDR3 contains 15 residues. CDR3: CASTWMAAGVGELFF. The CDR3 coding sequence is TGTGCCAGCACGTGGATGGCCGCCGGGGTGGGGGAGCTGTTTTTT.

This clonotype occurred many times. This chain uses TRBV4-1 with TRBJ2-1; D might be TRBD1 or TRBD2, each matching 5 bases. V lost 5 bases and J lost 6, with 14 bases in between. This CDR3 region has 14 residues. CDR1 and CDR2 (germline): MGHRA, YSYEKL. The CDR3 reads CASSTNDGTNEQFF. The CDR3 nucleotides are TGCGCCAGCAGCACCAACGATGGGACCAATGAGCAGTTCTTC.

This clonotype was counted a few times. Written as DNA, the CDR3 is TGTGCCAGCAGCCAAGGGACAGGGCCCCAAGAGACCCAGTACTTC. Translated, it gives CASSQGTGPQETQYF. The chain couples TRBV3-1 to TRBJ2-5; 8 bases line up with TRBD1. The CDR3 length is 15 residues. The germline V gene encodes CDR1 LGHDT and CDR2 YNNKEL (reference sequence). V shed 1 base and J 1 base; nucleotides not matched to a gene: 2.

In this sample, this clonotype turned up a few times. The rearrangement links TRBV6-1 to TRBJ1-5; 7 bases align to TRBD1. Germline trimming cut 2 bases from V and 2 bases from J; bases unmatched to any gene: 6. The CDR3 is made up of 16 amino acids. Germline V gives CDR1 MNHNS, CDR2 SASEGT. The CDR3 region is CASSERGTGGNQPQHF. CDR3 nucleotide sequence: TGTGCCAGCAGTGAAAGAGGTACAGGGGGCAATCAGCCCCAGCATTTT.